The rows below give T cell receptor beta chains drawn from one sample of a study of early T cells in non-severe SARS-CoV-2 infection. From the 5' RACE reads, TCRdb called clonotypes with MiXCR, one entry per CDR3 protein. This table has about 94,000 distinct CDR3 sequences, about 12% appearing once. The sequenced sample was whole blood. These receptors were obtained from an adult who was a healthcare worker with PCR-confirmed SARS-CoV-2 infection or an uninfected control (not recorded which). Each CDR3 is given with its conserved first and last residue. The order of the fields is J gene, D gene, clone size, V gene, CDR3 DNA, CDR3 protein. A D gene is named only where the DNA matches it firmly. Clone size is shown for a subset of rows, as once, few, many or a class of expanded clone.

>TRBJ2-2|TRBD1|once|TRBV29-1
TGCAGCGCCAGAGGACAGGGGTCCGGGGAGCTGTTTTTT
CSARGQGSGELFF
>TRBJ2-3|-|few|TRBV5-1
TGCGCCAGCAGGTTCGGGGGAAGCACAGATACGCAGTATTTT
CASRFGGSTDTQYF
>TRBJ2-2|TRBD1|-|TRBV6-2/TRBV6-3
TGTGCCAGCAGCTCGGACAGGGCGATCGGGGAGCTGTTTTTT
CASSSDRAIGELFF
>TRBJ2-5|-|few|TRBV20-1
TGCAGTGCCGAGGAAGAGACCCAGTACTTC
CSAEEETQYF
>TRBJ2-7|TRBD2|-|TRBV5-1
TGCGCCAGCAGCCGGGCTAGCGGGGACCAGGGGCAGTACTTC
CASSRASGDQGQYF
>TRBJ2-2|-|many|TRBV6-6
TGTGCCAGCACCTATCGGGGGAGCACCGGGGAGCTGTTTTTT
CASTYRGSTGELFF
>TRBJ2-1|-|few|TRBV4-3
TGCGCCAGCAGCCCCAACACCGTGAGGGGGGAGCAGTTCTTC
CASSPNTVRGEQFF
>TRBJ2-7|-|-|TRBV5-4
TGTGCCAGCAGCGTCAACCAGGGTTCCAGCGAGCAGTACTTC
CASSVNQGSSEQYF
>TRBJ1-2|-|many|TRBV18
TGTGCCAGCTCACCATCCCCGCCCGCGGATGGCTACACCTTC
CASSPSPPADGYTF
>TRBJ2-7|TRBD1|many|TRBV7-2
TGTGCCAGCAGCTCCGGATTACTCGGGACAGACCTCTCCTACGAGCAGTACTTC
CASSSGLLGTDLSYEQYF
>TRBJ2-7|TRBD2|few|TRBV9
TGTGCCAGCAGCCTCACTAGCGGGGCCTTCTACGAGCAGTACTTC
CASSLTSGAFYEQYF
>TRBJ1-2|TRBD1|many|TRBV20-1
TGCAGTGCTTCTCCAGGGACAGGGAGGAGTATCTATGGCTACACCTTC
CSASPGTGRSIYGYTF
>TRBJ1-5|TRBD1|-|TRBV5-1
TGCGCCAGCAGCCCGACGACAGGGGCTCATCAGCCCCAGCATTTT
CASSPTTGAHQPQHF
>TRBJ1-1|-|few|TRBV9
TGTGCCAGCAGCGTAGGTCCGGTTGGGGGGAAATATGAAGCTTTCTTT
CASSVGPVGGKYEAFF
>TRBJ1-1|-|many|TRBV28
TGTGCCAGCAGTTTAAGGAGACTGGCCGCGACTACCTTGAACACTGAAGCTTTCTTT
CASSLRRLAATTLNTEAFF
>TRBJ2-4|-|many|TRBV18
TGTGCCAGCTCACCACTGGGTCAGGGCGGCAAAAACATTCAGTACTTC
CASSPLGQGGKNIQYF
>TRBJ2-2|-|many|TRBV14
TGTGCCAGCACCGGCAGCACCAACACCGGGGAGCTGTTTTTT
CASTGSTNTGELFF
>TRBJ1-2|-|-|TRBV7-6
TGTGCCACCGGGCCCCGGGGGGCCTATGGCTACACCTTC
CATGPRGAYGYTF
>TRBJ1-1|-|many|TRBV28
TGTGCCAGCAGTCCCCCCGGAGCGAACACTGAAGCTTTCTTT
CASSPPGANTEAFF
>TRBJ1-2|-|-|TRBV7-2
TGTGCCAGCAGCCCGGCTTGGGGTGCGAGCTATGGCTACACCTTC
CASSPAWGASYGYTF
>TRBJ1-1|-|-|TRBV7-9
TGTGCCAGCAGCGTGGACCGTTTGTCGAAAGCTTTCTTT
CASSVDRLSKAFF
>TRBJ2-5|-|-|TRBV20-1
TGCAGTGCTAGGCTAGCCCCAGAGACCCAGTACTTC
CSARLAPETQYF
>TRBJ2-5|-|few|TRBV18
TGTGCCAGCTCACGGTCCTCCAGGGTCCAAGAGACCCAGTACTTC
CASSRSSRVQETQYF
>TRBJ2-7|TRBD1|many|TRBV7-2
TGTGCCAGCAGCTTCGACCGGGACAGGGTCTCCGAGCAGTACTTC
CASSFDRDRVSEQYF
>TRBJ1-5|-|many|TRBV6-1
TGTGCCAGCAGTCCCACAGGTTATAGCAATCAGCCCCAGCATTTT
CASSPTGYSNQPQHF
>TRBJ1-2|TRBD1|many|TRBV28
TGTGCCAGCAGTGAGACAGGGCCCAACTATGGCTACACCTTC
CASSETGPNYGYTF
>TRBJ1-5|-|once|TRBV19
TGTGCCGGTAGTATTGGCAGTTATTCGCCCCAGCATTTT
CAGSIGSYSPQHF
>TRBJ2-7|-|many|TRBV20-1
TGCAGTGCTAGTTCCGCACAGGGATACTACGAGCAGTACTTC
CSASSAQGYYEQYF
>TRBJ2-7|-|-|TRBV20-1
TGCAGTGCTAGTGAAAGTAATCCCTACGAGCAGTACTTC
CSASESNPYEQYF
>TRBJ1-2|-|many|TRBV29-1
TGCAGCGTCGAAGACAGCCGCTATGGCTACACCTTC
CSVEDSRYGYTF